This TCR beta chain was identified during a study of T-cell reconstitution after alpha-beta-depleted transplantation in children. TCRbeta library preparation incorporated unique molecular identifiers. MiXCR, applied by TCRdb to the PCR reads, yields one record per CDR3 protein. Among about 640,000 distinct CDR3 sequences listed, about 15% were seen once. The CDR3 length is 15 residues. The V gene lost 6 bases and the J gene lost 2 bases, with 18 bases spanning the gap. Germline V CDR1 and CDR2: DFQATT, SNEGSKA (reference sequence). This clonotype was observed many times. The source material was PBMCs from the stem cell graft donor, sampled from the stem cell graft. This TCR was sampled from a human donor who donated a stem cell graft to a child with acute myeloid leukemia. The chain employs TRBV20-1 and TRBJ2-3, with TRBD1 as a possible D gene (6 bases). For the CDR3, the DNA is TGCAGTGCCTCCCTAGGGGGAACGTCCACAGATACGCAGTATTTT. Translated: CSASLGGTSTDTQYF.